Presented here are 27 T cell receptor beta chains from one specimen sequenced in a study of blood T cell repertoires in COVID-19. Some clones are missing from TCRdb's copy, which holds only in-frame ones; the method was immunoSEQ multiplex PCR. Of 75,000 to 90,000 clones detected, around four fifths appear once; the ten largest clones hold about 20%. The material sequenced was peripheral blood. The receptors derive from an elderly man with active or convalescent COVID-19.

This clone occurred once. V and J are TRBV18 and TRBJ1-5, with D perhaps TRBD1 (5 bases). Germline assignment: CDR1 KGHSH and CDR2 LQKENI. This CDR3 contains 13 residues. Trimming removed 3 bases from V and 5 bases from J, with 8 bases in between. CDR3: CASSPRGDQPQHF. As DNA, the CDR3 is TGTGCCAGCTCACCTCGGGGGGATCAGCCCCAGCATTTT.

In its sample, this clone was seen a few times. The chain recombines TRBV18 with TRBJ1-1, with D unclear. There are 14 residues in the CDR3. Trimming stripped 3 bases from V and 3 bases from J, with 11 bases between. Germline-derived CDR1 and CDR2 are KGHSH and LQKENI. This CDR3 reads CASSPRRGDTEAFF. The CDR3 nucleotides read TGTGCCAGCTCACCCCGACGGGGAGACACTGAAGCTTTCTTT.

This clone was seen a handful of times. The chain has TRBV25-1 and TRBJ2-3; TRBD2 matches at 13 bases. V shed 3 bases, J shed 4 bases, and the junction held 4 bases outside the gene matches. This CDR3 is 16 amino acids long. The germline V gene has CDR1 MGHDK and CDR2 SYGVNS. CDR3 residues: CASSEGLAGHSDTQYF. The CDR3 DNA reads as TGTGCCAGCAGTGAGGGACTAGCGGGACATTCAGATACGCAGTATTTT.

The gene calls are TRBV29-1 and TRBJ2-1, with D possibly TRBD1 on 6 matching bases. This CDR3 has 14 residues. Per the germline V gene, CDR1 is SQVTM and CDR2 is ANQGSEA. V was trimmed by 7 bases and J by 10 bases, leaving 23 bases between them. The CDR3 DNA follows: TGCAGCGGCCAGGGGCTAGCCAGGGACGGGGAGCAGTTCTTC. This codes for CSGQGLARDGEQFF.

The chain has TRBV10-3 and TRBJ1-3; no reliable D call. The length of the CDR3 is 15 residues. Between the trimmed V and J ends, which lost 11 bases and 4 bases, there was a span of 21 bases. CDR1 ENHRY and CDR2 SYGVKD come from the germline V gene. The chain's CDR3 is CAASPEGRKGNTIYF. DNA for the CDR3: TGTGCCGCCTCCCCCGAGGGCCGAAAGGGAAACACCATATATTTT.

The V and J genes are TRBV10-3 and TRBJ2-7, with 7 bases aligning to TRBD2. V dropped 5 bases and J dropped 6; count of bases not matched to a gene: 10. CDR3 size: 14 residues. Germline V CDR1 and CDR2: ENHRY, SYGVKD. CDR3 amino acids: CAISSPGGSGEQYV. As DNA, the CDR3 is TGTGCCATCAGTTCCCCGGGGGGTAGTGGCGAGCAGTACGTC.

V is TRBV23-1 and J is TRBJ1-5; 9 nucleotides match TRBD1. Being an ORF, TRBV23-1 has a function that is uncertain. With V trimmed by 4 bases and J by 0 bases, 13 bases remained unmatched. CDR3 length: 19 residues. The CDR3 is CASSPPGTGHHNSNQPQHF. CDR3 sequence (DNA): TGCGCCAGCAGTCCCCCGGGGACAGGGCATCATAATAGCAATCAGCCCCAGCATTTT.

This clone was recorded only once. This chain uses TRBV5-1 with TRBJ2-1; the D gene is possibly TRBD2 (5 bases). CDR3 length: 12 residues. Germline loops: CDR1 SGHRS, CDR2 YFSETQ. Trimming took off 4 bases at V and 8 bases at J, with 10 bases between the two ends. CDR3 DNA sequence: TGCGCCAGCAGCCCCCCGAGGGATGAGCAGTTCTTC. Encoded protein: CASSPPRDEQFF.

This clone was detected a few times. The CDR3 DNA reads as TGTGCCAGTAGTATTTACAGGGGGGAAGCTTTCTTT. Amino acid sequence: CASSIYRGEAFF. V is TRBV19 and J is TRBJ1-1, with 8 bases aligning to TRBD1. The CDR3 covers 12 residues. The germline V gene encodes CDR1 LNHDA and CDR2 SQIVND (reference sequence). Losses at the gene ends were 3 bases for V and 8 bases for J; bases not matched to a gene: 2.

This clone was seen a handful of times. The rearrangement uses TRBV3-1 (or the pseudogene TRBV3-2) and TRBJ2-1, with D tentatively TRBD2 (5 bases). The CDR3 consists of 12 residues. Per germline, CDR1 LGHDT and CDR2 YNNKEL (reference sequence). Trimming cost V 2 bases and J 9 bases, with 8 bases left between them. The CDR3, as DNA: TGTGCCAGCAGCCAAATCGAGGGTGAGCAGTTCTTC. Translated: CASSQIEGEQFF.

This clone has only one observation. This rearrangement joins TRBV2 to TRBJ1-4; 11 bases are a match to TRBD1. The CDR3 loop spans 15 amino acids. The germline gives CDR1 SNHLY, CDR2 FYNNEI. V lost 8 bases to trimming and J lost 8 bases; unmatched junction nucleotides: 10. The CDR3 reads CASDGTGGMEEKLFF. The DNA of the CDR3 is TGTGCCAGCGACGGGACAGGGGGAATGGAAGAAAAACTGTTTTTT. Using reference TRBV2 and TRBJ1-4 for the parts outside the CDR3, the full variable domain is EPEVTQTPSHQVTQMGQEVILRCVPISNHLYFYWYRQILGQKVEFLVSFYNNEISEKSEIFDDQFSVERPDGSNFTLKIRSTKLEDSAMYFCASDGTGGMEEKLFFGSGTQLSVL.

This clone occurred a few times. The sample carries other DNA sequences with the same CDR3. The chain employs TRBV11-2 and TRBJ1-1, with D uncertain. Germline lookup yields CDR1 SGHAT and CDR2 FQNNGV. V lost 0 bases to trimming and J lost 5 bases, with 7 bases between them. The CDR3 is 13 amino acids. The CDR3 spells CASSLDRDTEAFF. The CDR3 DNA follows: TGTGCCAGCAGCTTAGATCGGGATACTGAAGCTTTCTTT.

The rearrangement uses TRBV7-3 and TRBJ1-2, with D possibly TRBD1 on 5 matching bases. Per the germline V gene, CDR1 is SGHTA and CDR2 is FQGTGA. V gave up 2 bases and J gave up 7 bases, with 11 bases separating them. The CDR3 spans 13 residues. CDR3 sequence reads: CASSLGQGGGYTF. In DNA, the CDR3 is TGTGCCAGCAGCTTAGGGCAGGGAGGTGGCTACACCTTC.

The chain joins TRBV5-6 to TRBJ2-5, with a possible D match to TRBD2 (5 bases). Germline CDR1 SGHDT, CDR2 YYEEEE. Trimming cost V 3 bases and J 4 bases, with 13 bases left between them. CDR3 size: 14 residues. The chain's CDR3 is CASSSTSGRETQYF. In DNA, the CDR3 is TGTGCCAGCAGCTCAACCAGCGGCAGAGAGACCCAGTACTTC. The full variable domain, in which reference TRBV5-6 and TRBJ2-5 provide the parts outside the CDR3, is DAGVTQSPTHLIKTRGQQVTLRCSPKSGHDTVSWYQQALGQGPQFIFQYYEEEERQRGNFPDRFSGHQFPNYSSELNVNALLLGDSALYLCASSSTSGRETQYFGPGTRLLVL.

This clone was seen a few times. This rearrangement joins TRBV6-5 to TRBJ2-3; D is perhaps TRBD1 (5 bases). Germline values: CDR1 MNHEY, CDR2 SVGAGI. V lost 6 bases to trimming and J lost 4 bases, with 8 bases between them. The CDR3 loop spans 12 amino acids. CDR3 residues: CASRGPSDTQYF. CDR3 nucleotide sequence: TGTGCCAGCAGGGGGCCGTCAGATACGCAGTATTTT.

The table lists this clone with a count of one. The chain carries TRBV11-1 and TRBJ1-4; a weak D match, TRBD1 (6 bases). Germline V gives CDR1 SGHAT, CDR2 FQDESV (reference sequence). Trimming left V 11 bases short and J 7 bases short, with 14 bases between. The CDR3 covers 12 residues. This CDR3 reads CAVGGPGEKLFF. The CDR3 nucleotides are TGTGCCGTCGGGGGGCCAGGTGAAAAACTGTTTTTT.

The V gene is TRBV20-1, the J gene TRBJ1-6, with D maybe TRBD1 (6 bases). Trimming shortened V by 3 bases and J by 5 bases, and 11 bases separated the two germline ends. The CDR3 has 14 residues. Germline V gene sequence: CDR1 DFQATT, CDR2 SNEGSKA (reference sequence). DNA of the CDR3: TGCAGTGCTAGTCTGGGACACCATAATTCACCCCTCCACTTT. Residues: CSASLGHHNSPLHF.

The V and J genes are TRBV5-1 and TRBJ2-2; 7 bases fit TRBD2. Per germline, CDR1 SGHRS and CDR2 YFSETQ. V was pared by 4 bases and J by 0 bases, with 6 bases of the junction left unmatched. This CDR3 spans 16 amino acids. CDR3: CASSRRAGSNTGELFF. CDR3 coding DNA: TGCGCCAGCAGCCGTAGAGCGGGGTCGAACACCGGGGAGCTGTTTTTT.

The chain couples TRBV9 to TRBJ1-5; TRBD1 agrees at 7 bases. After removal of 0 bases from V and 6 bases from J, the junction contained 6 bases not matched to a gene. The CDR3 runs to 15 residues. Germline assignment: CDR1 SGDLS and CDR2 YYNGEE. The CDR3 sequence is CASSVAPGGSQPQHF. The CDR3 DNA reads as TGTGCCAGCAGCGTAGCTCCAGGGGGAAGTCAGCCCCAGCATTTT.

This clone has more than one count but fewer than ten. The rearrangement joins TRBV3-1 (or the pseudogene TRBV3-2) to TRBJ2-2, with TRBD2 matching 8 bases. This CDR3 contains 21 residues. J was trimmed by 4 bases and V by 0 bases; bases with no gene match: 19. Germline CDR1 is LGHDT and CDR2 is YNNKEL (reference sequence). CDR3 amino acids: CASSQDRATSAAGGGTGELFF. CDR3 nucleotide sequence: TGTGCCAGCAGCCAAGATCGCGCAACTAGTGCGGCGGGAGGTGGCACCGGGGAGCTGTTTTTT.

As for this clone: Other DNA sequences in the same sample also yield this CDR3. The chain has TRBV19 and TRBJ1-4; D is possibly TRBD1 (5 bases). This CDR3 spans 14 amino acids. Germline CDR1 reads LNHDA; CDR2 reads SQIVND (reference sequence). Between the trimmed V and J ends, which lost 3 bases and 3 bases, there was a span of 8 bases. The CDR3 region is CASSIGGSNEKLFF. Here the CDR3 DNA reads TGTGCCAGTAGTATCGGGGGATCTAATGAAAAACTGTTTTTT.

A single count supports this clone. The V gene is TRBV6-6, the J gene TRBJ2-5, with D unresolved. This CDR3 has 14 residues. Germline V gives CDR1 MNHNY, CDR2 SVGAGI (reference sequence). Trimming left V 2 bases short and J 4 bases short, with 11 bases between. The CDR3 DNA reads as TGTGCCAGCAGTTACCCCCCCGGTCGAGAGACCCAGTACTTC. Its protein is CASSYPPGRETQYF.

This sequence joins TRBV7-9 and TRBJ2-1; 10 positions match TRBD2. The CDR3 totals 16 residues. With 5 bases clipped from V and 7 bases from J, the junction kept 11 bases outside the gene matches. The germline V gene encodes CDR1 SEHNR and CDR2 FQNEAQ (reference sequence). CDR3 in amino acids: CASSPQLAGKINEQFF. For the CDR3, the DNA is TGTGCCAGCAGCCCACAACTAGCGGGGAAGATAAATGAGCAGTTCTTC.

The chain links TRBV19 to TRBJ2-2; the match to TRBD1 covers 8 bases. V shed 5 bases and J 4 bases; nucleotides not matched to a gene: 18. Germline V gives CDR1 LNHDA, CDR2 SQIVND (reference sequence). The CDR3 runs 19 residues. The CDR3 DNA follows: TGTGCCAGTAGTTTCGCGGACAGGGAGATGGGAGCAGGCACCGGGGAGCTGTTTTTT. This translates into CASSFADREMGAGTGELFF.

CDR3 sequence: CASREEIGSDTQYF. DNA for the CDR3: TGTGCCAGCAGGGAAGAAATCGGGTCAGATACGCAGTATTTT. The rearrangement links TRBV28 to TRBJ2-3; unclear D gene. From germline, CDR1 is MDHEN and CDR2 SYDVKM. This CDR3 has 14 amino acids. Trimming stripped 6 bases from V and 4 bases from J, with 14 bases between.

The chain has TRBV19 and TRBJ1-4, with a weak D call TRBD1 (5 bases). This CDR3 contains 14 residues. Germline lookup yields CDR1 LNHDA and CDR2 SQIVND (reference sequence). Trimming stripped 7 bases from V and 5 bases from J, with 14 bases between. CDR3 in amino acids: CASMRRGENEKLFF. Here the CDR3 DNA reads TGTGCCAGTATGAGGCGGGGGGAAAATGAAAAACTGTTTTTT.

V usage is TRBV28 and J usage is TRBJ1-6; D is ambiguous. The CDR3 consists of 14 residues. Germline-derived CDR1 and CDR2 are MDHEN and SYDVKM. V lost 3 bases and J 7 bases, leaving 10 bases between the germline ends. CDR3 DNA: TGTGCCAGCAGTTTGGAGGTGCCGAATTCACCCCTCCACTTT. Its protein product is CASSLEVPNSPLHF.